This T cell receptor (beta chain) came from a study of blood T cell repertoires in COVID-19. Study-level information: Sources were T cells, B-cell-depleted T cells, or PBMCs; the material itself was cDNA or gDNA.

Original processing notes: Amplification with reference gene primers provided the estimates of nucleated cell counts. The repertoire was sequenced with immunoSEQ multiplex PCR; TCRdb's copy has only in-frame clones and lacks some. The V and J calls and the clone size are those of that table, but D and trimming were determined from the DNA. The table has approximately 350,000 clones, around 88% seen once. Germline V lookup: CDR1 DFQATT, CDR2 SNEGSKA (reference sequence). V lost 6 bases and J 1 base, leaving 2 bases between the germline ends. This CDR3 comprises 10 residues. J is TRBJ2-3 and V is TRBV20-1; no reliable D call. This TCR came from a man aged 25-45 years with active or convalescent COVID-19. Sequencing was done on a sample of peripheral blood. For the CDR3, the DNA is TGCAGTGCCGGCACAGATACGCAGTATTTT. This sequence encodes CSAGTDTQYF.